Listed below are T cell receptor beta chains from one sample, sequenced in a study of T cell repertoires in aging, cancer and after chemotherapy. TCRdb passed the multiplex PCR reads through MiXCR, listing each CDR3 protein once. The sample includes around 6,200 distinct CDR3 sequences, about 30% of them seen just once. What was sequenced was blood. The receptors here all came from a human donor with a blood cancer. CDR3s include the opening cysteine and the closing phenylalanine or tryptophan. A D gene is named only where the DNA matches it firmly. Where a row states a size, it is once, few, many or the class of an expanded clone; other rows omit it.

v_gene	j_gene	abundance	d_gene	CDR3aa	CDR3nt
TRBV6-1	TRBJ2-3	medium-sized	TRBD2	CASRGLADTDTQYF	TGTGCCAGCAGAGGGCTAGCGGACACAGATACGCAGTATTTT
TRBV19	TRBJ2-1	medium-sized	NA	CASTVEASVYNEQFF	TGTGCCAGTACCGTCGAGGCTAGCGTCTACAATGAGCAGTTCTTC
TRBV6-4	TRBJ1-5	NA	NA	CASSYSSNQPQHF	TGTGCCAGCAGTTACTCTAGCAATCAGCCCCAGCATTTT
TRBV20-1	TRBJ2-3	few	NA	CSASEHTQYF	TGCAGTGCTAGCGAGCATACGCAGTATTTT
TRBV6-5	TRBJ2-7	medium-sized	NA	CASSSLAGIYEQYF	TGTGCCAGCAGTTCTCTTGCGGGAATCTACGAGCAGTACTTC
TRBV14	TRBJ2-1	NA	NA	CASSLPSVEQFF	TGTGCCAGCAGCCTTCCCTCTGTTGAGCAGTTCTTC
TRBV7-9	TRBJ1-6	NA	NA	CASSFFGGIYNSPLHF	TGTGCCAGCAGCTTTTTCGGGGGGATCTATAATTCACCCCTCCACTTT
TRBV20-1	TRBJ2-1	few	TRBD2	CSARRLGEGRNEQFF	TGCAGTGCCCGGAGGCTAGGGGAGGGCCGGAATGAGCAGTTCTTC
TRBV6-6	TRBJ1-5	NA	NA	CASSYSGPREPQHF	TGTGCCAGCAGTTACTCCGGGCCGAGGGAGCCCCAGCATTTT
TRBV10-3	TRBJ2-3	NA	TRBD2	CAIRTWTRGSRADTQYF	TGTGCCATCCGGACTTGGACTAGAGGGAGTAGGGCAGATACGCAGTATTTT
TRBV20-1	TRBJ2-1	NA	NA	CSARDFVVYEQFF	TGCAGTGCTAGAGACTTTGTAGTATATGAGCAGTTCTTC
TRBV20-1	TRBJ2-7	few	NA	CSASGSYEQYF	TGCAGTGCTAGCGGGTCCTACGAGCAGTACTTC
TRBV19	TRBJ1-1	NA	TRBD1	CASSRGATGRGTEAFF	TGTGCCAGTAGTAGGGGGGCGACAGGGCGAGGCACTGAAGCTTTCTTT
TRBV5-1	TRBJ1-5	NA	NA	CASSLAAGLNQPQHF	TGCGCCAGCAGCTTGGCTGCAGGGCTGAATCAGCCCCAGCATTTT
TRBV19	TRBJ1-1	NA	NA	CASRGIGAVTEAFF	TGTGCCAGTCGTGGAATAGGGGCGGTGACTGAAGCTTTCTTT
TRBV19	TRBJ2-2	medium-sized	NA	CASSSLRGAVGELFF	TGTGCCAGTAGTTCCCTCCGGGGGGCAGTCGGGGAGCTGTTTTTT
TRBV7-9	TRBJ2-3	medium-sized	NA	CASSSGRGTDTQYF	TGTGCCAGCAGTTCGGGACGCGGCACAGATACGCAGTATTTT
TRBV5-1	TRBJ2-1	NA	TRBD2	CASSATSGRWNEQFF	TGCGCCAGCAGCGCGACTAGCGGGAGGTGGAATGAGCAGTTCTTC
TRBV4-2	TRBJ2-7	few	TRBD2	CASSPATSGYYEQYF	TGTGCCAGCAGCCCTGCGACTAGCGGGTACTACGAGCAGTACTTC
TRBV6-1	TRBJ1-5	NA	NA	CASSDREYQPQHF	TGTGCCAGCAGTGACAGGGAATATCAGCCCCAGCATTTT
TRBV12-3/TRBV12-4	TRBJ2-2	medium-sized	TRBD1	CASSFQGAIGELFF	TGTGCCAGCAGTTTTCAGGGGGCAATCGGGGAGCTGTTTTTT
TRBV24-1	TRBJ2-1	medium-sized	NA	CATSASGGTYNEQFF	TGTGCCACCAGTGCATCTGGCGGGACATACAATGAGCAGTTCTTC
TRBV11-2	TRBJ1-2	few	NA	CASSLDLGPTAYYGYTF	TGTGCCAGCAGCTTAGATTTGGGTCCGACAGCCTACTATGGCTACACCTTC
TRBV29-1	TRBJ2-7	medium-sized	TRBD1	CSALTGGAYEQYF	TGCAGCGCCCTAACAGGGGGCGCGTACGAGCAGTACTTC
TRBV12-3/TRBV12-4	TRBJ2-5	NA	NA	CASSLARDTQETQYF	TGTGCCAGCAGTTTAGCTAGGGACACCCAAGAGACCCAGTACTTC
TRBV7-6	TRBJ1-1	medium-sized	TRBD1	CASSPNRGAEAFF	TGTGCCAGCAGCCCCAACAGGGGCGCTGAAGCTTTCTTT
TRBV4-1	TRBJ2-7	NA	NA	CASSQDSPSYEQYF	TGTGCCAGCAGCCAAGATAGTCCCTCCTACGAGCAGTACTTC
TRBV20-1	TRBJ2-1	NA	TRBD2	CSARDQREWNEQFF	TGCAGTGCTAGAGACCAGCGGGAATGGAATGAGCAGTTCTTC
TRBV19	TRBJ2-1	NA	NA	CASSTGGPLGSDEQLF	TGTGCCAGTAGTACGGGGGGCCCCCTAGGGAGCGATGAGCAGTTATTC
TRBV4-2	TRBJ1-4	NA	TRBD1	CASSQGVTGDEKLFF	TGTGCCAGCAGCCAAGGGGTTACAGGGGATGAAAAACTGTTTTTT
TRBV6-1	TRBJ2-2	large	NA	CASSVPGYTGELFF	TGTGCCAGCAGTGTCCCAGGGTACACCGGGGAGCTGTTTTTT
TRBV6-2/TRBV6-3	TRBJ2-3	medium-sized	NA	CASSPGADTQYF	TGTGCCAGCAGTCCGGGAGCAGATACGCAGTATTTT
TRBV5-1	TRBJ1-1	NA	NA	CASSLSRNTEAFF	TGCGCCAGCAGCTTGAGTAGGAACACTGAAGCTTTCTTT
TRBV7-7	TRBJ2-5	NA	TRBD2	CASSLFGRGQETQYF	TGTGCTAGCAGCTTATTCGGGAGGGGACAAGAGACCCAGTACTTC
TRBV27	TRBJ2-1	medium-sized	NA	CASSRLTEQFF	TGTGCCAGCAGCCGACTCACTGAGCAGTTCTTC
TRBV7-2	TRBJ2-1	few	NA	CASSQPYPPRGGSPWNEQFF	TGTGCCAGCAGCCAGCCTTACCCTCCTCGCGGGGGCTCACCCTGGAATGAGCAGTTCTTC
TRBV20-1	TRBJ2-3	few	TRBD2	CSASTSGRAESTDTQYF	TGCAGTGCTAGCACTAGCGGGAGGGCCGAGAGCACAGATACGCAGTATTTT
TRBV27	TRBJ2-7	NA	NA	CASSPAGTREQYF	TGTGCCAGCAGTCCCGCCGGGACAAGGGAGCAGTACTTC
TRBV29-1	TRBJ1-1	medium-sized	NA	CSVGNTEAFF	TGCAGCGTTGGGAACACTGAAGCTTTCTTT
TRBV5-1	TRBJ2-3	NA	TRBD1	CASSTDRAADTQYF	TGCGCCAGCAGTACGGACAGGGCTGCAGATACGCAGTATTTT
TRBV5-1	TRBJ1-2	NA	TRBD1	CASSFTPGQSNYGYTF	TGCGCCAGCAGCTTTACTCCGGGACAGTCTAACTATGGCTACACCTTC
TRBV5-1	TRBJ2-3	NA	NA	CASSEDGGTDTQYF	TGCGCCAGCAGCGAAGACGGGGGCACAGATACGCAGTATTTT
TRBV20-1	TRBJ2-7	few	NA	CSAIRRDNKRAQYF	TGCAGTGCCATCCGCCGGGACAACAAGCGGGCGCAGTACTTC
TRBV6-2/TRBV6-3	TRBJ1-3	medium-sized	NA	CASSYYGDKNTIYF	TGTGCCAGCAGTTACTACGGGGACAAAAACACCATATATTTT
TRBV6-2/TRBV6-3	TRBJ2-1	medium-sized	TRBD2	CASSHLAGANEQFF	TGTGCCAGCAGTCACCTAGCGGGAGCCAATGAGCAGTTCTTC
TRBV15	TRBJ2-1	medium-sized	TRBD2	CATSREASGRWEDEQFF	TGTGCCACCAGCAGAGAGGCAAGCGGGAGATGGGAAGATGAGCAGTTCTTC
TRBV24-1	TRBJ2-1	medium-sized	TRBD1	CATSDRPGTGSSYNEQFF	TGTGCCACCAGTGATCGTCCCGGGACAGGGAGCTCCTACAATGAGCAGTTCTTC
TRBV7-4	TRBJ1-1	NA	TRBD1	CASRGGGREAFF	TGTGCCAGCAGGGGAGGGGGCCGTGAAGCTTTCTTT
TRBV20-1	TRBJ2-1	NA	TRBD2	CSAIGLGRSYNEQFF	TGCAGTGCTATTGGACTAGGCAGGTCCTACAATGAGCAGTTCTTC